This TCR beta chain was sequenced in a study of PD-L1 blockade in urothelial cancer. Study overall: In 2014 therapy began: atezolizumab 1,200 mg intravenously every 3 weeks. Analysis of blood occurred 3 weeks (second dose) and 6 weeks after treatment start.

Patients each gave 1 to 8 samples, pretreatment and on-treatment. This CDR3 comprises 15 residues. Germline V gene sequence: CDR1 KGHSH, CDR2 LQKENI. The J segment lost 2 bases and the V segment lost 2 bases, leaving 6 bases of the junction unmatched. Each PCR had synthetic TCR analog templates added to it as a spike-in. Sequencing was performed with immunoSEQ multiplex PCR; in TCRdb, only in-frame clones are kept and a portion is missing. The table shows about 15,000 clones, with roughly 90% occurring only once. The sample was PBMCs, taken around atezolizumab (anti-PD-L1) treatment. The chain has TRBV18 and TRBJ2-7; the match to TRBD1 covers 7 bases. The TCR sequence derives from a man aged 70-80 years with urothelial cancer. The CDR3 nucleotides read TGTGCCAGCTCACCAAGAACAGGGGTGACCTACGAGCAGTACTTC. It encodes CASSPRTGVTYEQYF.